Here is one T cell receptor (beta chain) with its context. This CDR3 region has 13 residues. CDR1 and CDR2 from the germline V gene are SQVTM and ANQGSEA. Trimming pared 1 base from V and 3 bases from J, leaving 9 bases between. The data derive from a study of blood T cell repertoires in COVID-19. Study information: PBMCs, B-cell-depleted T cells, or T cells provided the cDNA or gDNA that made up the material.

Under the authors' procedure: Reference gene primer amplification gave estimated nucleated cell counts. Using immunoSEQ multiplex PCR, the repertoire was profiled, and TCRdb retains in-frame clones only, with some absent. V and J calls and clone size follow that table, whereas D and trimming were derived from the DNA. The sample lists 200,000 to 300,000 clones; approximately 89% were seen once. The V gene is TRBV29-1, the J gene TRBJ1-1; no clear D. The clonotype comes from a man aged 35 to 55 who had recovered from COVID-19. Sequencing was done on a sample of peripheral blood. The chain's CDR3 is CSVEGTIHTEAFF. CDR3 in DNA: TGCAGCGTTGAAGGGACTATACACACTGAAGCTTTCTTT.